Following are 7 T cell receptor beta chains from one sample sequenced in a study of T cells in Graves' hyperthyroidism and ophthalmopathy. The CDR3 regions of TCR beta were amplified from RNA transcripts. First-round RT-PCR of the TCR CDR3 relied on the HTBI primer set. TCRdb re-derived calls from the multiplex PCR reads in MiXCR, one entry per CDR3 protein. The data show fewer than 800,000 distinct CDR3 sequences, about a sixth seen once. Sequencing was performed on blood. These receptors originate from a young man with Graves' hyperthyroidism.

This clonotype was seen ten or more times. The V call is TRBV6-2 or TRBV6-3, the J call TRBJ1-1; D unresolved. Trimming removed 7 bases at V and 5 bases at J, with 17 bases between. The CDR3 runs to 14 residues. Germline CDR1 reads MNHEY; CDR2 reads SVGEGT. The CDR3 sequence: CASTTPGRETEAFF. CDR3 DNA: TGTGCCAGCACCACCCCCGGGAGAGAGACTGAAGCTTTCTTT.

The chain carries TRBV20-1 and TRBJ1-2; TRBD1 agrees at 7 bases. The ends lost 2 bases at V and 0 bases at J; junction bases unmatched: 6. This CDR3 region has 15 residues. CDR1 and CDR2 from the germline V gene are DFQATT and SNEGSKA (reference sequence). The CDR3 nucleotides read TGCAGTGCTAGAACCCGGACAGGCCCTAACTATGGCTACACCTTC. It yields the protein CSARTRTGPNYGYTF.

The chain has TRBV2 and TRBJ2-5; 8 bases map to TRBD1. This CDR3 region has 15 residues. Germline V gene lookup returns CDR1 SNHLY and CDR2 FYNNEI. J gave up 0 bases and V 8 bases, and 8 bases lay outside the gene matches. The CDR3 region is CASRDRTANQETQYF. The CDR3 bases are TGTGCCAGCCGGGACAGGACGGCAAACCAAGAGACCCAGTACTTC. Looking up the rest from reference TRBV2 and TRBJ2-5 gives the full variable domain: EPEVTQTPSHQVTQMGQEVILRCVPISNHLYFYWYRQILGQKVEFLVSFYNNEISEKSEIFDDQFSVERPDGSNFTLKIRSTKLEDSAMYFCASRDRTANQETQYFGPGTRLLVL.

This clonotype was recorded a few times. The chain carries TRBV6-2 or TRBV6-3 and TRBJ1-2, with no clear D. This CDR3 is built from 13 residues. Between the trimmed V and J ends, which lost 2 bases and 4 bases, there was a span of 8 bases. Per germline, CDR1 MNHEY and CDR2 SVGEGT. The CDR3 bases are TGTGCCAGCAGTTACGACGGGCCCTATGGCTACACCTTC. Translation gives CASSYDGPYGYTF.

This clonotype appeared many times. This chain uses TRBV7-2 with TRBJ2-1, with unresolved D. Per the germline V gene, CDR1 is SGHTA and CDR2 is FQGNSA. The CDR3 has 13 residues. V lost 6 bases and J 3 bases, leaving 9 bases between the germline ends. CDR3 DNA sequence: TGTGCCAGCAGTTTATCCCTCTACAATGAGCAGTTCTTC. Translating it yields CASSLSLYNEQFF.

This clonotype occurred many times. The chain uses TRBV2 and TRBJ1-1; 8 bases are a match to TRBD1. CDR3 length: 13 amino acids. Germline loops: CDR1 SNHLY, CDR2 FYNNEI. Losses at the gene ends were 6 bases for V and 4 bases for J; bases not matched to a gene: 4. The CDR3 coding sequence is TGTGCCAGCAGGGACAGGGTGAGCACTGAAGCTTTCTTT. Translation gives CASRDRVSTEAFF.

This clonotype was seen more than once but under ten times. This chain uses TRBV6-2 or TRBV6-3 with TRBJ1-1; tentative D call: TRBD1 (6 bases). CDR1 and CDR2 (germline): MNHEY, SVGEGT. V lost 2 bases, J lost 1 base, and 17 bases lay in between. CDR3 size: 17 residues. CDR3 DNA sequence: TGTGCCAGCAGTTACCCACAGACAGGACCTACGAACACTGAAGCTTTCTTT. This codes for CASSYPQTGPTNTEAFF.